This record covers a single T cell receptor (beta chain). The antigen remains undetermined. Specified time point: sample taken at primary tumor resection. The input material, whole RNA from tumor, nontumor lung or frozen PBMC, was sequenced unsorted. Donors were roughly 70 untreated early-stage non-small cell lung cancer patients. The sample belongs to a study of spatial heterogeneity in lung cancer. Overall study: The count of detected beta-chain sequences consistently exceeded that of alpha-chain sequences. Each unique TCR and UMI combination was seen more than ten times on average in raw reads.

Study-level points and caveats: Ubiquitous expanded tumor TCRs were seen in blood more at resection than at follow-up.

This CDR3 contains 18 residues. The J segment lost 4 bases and the V segment lost 6 bases, leaving 12 bases of the junction unmatched. Germline lookup yields CDR1 MNHNS and CDR2 SASEGT. MiXCR, run by TCRdb on the 5' RACE reads, gives a single entry per CDR3 protein. The table lists about 82,000 distinct CDR3 sequences, around 12% of them singletons. The TCR comes from a male donor with early-stage non-small cell lung cancer. The chain is built from TRBV6-1 and TRBJ2-1, with 13 bases matching TRBD2. The sequencing used PBMCs, collected at surgery. The CDR3 DNA sequence: TGTGCCAGCAGCCGAGAGGGAGGACTAGCGGGGGTATACAATGAGCAGTTCTTC. Translation: CASSREGGLAGVYNEQFF.